Below, 13 T cell receptor beta chains from the same sample are listed, as sequenced in a study of blood T cell repertoires in COVID-19. The assay was immunoSEQ multiplex PCR, and TCRdb's table has in-frame clones only and misses some. The table shows approximately 290,000 clones, with more than 85% occurring only once. Sequenced: peripheral blood. These receptors originate from a man aged 25 to 45 with acute or convalescent COVID-19.

This clone was seen only once. The chain employs TRBV9 and TRBJ2-7; 11 nucleotides align to TRBD2. V dropped 3 bases and J dropped 3; count of bases not matched to a gene: 2. CDR1 and CDR2 from the germline V gene are SGDLS and YYNGEE. This CDR3 region has 14 residues. The DNA of the CDR3 is TGTGCCAGCAGCGACACTAGCGGGGGCTACGAGCAGTACTTC. This sequence encodes CASSDTSGGYEQYF.

The chain couples TRBV19 to TRBJ2-1; tentative D call: TRBD1 (5 bases). Germline V gives CDR1 LNHDA, CDR2 SQIVND (reference sequence). The V and J ends lost 10 bases and 9 bases respectively, with 16 bases between them. The CDR3 covers 12 residues. The CDR3 DNA follows: TGTGCCACCCAAAGGTCTCAGGGTGAGCAGTTCTTC. Protein sequence: CATQRSQGEQFF.

CDR3 DNA: TGTGCCAGCAGTTTTTATAAAGAGCAGTACTTC. It codes for CASSFYKEQYF. The rearrangement links TRBV28 to TRBJ2-7, with no clear D. V was clipped by 3 bases and J by 7 bases, with 7 bases between them. Germline V CDR1 and CDR2: MDHEN, SYDVKM. This CDR3 is built from 11 residues.

J is TRBJ1-1 and V is TRBV11-3; TRBD1 matches at 9 bases. Per the germline V gene, CDR1 is SGHNT and CDR2 is YENEEA. The CDR3 covers 13 residues. The trim removed 5 bases at V and 8 bases at J, leaving 6 bases unmatched. CDR3 nucleotides: TGTGCCAGCAGCGCCCTACAGGGGGCCGAAGCTTTCTTT. It encodes CASSALQGAEAFF. The full variable domain, rest sourced from reference TRBV11-3 and TRBJ1-1, is EAGVVQSPRYKIIEKKQPVAFWCNPISGHNTLYWYLQNLGQGPELLIRYENEEAVDDSQLPKDRFSAERLKGVDSTLKIQPAELGDSAVYLCASSALQGAEAFFGQGTRLTVV.

The chain links TRBV28 to TRBJ2-2, with 8 bases lining up with TRBD2. CDR3 length: 16 residues. Germline CDR1 MDHEN, CDR2 SYDVKM. With 3 bases clipped from V and 1 base from J, the junction kept 4 bases outside the gene matches. The CDR3 DNA reads TGTGCCAGCAGTTTCTCCGGGAGGGTGAACACCGGGGAGCTGTTTTTT. Its translation is CASSFSGRVNTGELFF. The full variable domain, rest sourced from reference TRBV28 and TRBJ2-2, is DVKVTQSSRYLVKRTGEKVFLECVQDMDHENMFWYRQDPGLGLRLIYFSYDVKMKEKGDIPEGYSVSREKKERFSLILESASTNQTSMYLCASSFSGRVNTGELFFGEGSRLTVL.

The chain has TRBV28 and TRBJ1-5, with 7 bases matching TRBD1. CDR1 is MDHEN, CDR2 SYDVKM, per germline. The ends lost 2 bases at V and 6 bases at J; junction bases unmatched: 10. The CDR3 covers 16 residues. As DNA, the CDR3 is TGTGCCAGCAGTTTAGAGTGGAGGGGGCGAGGTCAGCCCCAGCATTTT. This sequence encodes CASSLEWRGRGQPQHF.

CDR3 coding DNA: TGTGCCAGCAGCTTAGAAACCGCGTATAGCAATCAGCCCCAGCATTTT. Its protein product is CASSLETAYSNQPQHF. This chain joins TRBV7-6 and TRBJ1-5; D gene ambiguous. V was pared by 1 base and J by 0 bases, with 10 bases between. CDR1 SGHVS and CDR2 FNYEAQ come from the germline V gene. The CDR3 has 16 amino acids.

This rearrangement joins TRBV9 to TRBJ2-2, with TRBD2 identical over 14 bases. V lost 4 bases to trimming and J lost 6 bases; unmatched junction nucleotides: 14. The CDR3 consists of 19 residues. Germline V gives CDR1 SGDLS, CDR2 YYNGEE. CDR3 amino acids: CASSLLGLAGAGRAGELFF. The CDR3 nucleotides read TGTGCCAGCAGCCTACTGGGACTAGCGGGGGCCGGTAGGGCCGGGGAGCTGTTTTTT.

The CDR3 DNA reads as TGTGCCAGTAGTAGCAGGGATTATGGCTACACCTTC. As protein: CASSSRDYGYTF. The chain has TRBV19 and TRBJ1-2; a weak D match, TRBD1 (5 bases). In germline, CDR1 is LNHDA, CDR2 SQIVND (reference sequence). V lost 4 bases and J 5 bases, leaving 8 bases between the germline ends. There are 12 residues in the CDR3. Supplemented by reference TRBV19 and TRBJ1-2, the full variable domain reads DGGITQSPKYLFRKEGQNVTLSCEQNLNHDAMYWYRQDPGQGLRLIYYSQIVNDFQKGDIAEGYSVSREKKESFPLTVTSAQKNPTAFYLCASSSRDYGYTFGSGTRLTVV.

The CDR3, as DNA: TGTGCCAGCAGACAGGGGTACAATCAGCCCCAGCATTTT. Translation: CASRQGYNQPQHF. The rearrangement links TRBV28 to TRBJ1-5; 7 bases line up with TRBD1. The ends lost 6 bases at V and 3 bases at J; junction bases unmatched: 2. There are 13 residues in the CDR3. Germline loops: CDR1 MDHEN, CDR2 SYDVKM. Filled out from reference TRBV28 and TRBJ1-5, the complete variable domain reads DVKVTQSSRYLVKRTGEKVFLECVQDMDHENMFWYRQDPGLGLRLIYFSYDVKMKEKGDIPEGYSVSREKKERFSLILESASTNQTSMYLCASRQGYNQPQHFGDGTRLSIL.

The chain is built from TRBV5-1 and TRBJ1-4; 7 nucleotides match TRBD1. Germline lookup yields CDR1 SGHRS and CDR2 YFSETQ. V lost 2 bases, J lost 1 base, and 2 bases stayed unmatched. The CDR3 spans 15 residues. The CDR3 DNA sequence: TGCGCCAGCAGCTTACGGACAGGAACTAATGAAAAACTGTTTTTT. It is translated as CASSLRTGTNEKLFF.

J is TRBJ1-5 and V is TRBV28; possibly TRBD1 for D (5 bases). V lost 7 bases, J lost 4 bases, and 17 bases lay in between. The CDR3 is made up of 15 amino acids. The germline gives CDR1 MDHEN, CDR2 SYDVKM. The CDR3 coding sequence is TGTGCCAGCATTTCGTGGCAGGGTGGTAATCAGCCCCAGCATTTT. Translated: CASISWQGGNQPQHF.

The sample holds one count of this clone. The chain is built from TRBV10-3 and TRBJ2-5; 8 positions match TRBD2. The ends lost 9 bases at V and 1 base at J; junction bases unmatched: 7. The CDR3 is 14 amino acids. Germline assignment: CDR1 ENHRY and CDR2 SYGVKD. This CDR3 reads CAINREGRQETQYF. The CDR3 bases are TGTGCCATTAATCGGGAGGGCCGCCAAGAGACCCAGTACTTC.